This note documents a single T cell receptor (beta chain) sequence. Its antigen is unknown. The sample comes from a study of cytomegalovirus exposure and HLA in healthy donors. Study-wide points: Usually a TCR sequence was rare, but some public TCRs were found in many donors. Earlier results showed most TCR beta V segments being productive about 90% or about 30% of the time.

CDR3 length equals 21 residues. V shed 0 bases, J shed 1 base, and the junction held 16 bases outside the gene matches. The primer mix had 60 Vbeta and 13 Jbeta primers. The repertoire was sequenced with immunoSEQ multiplex PCR; TCRdb's copy has only in-frame clones and lacks some. This repertoire shows some 99,000 clones, roughly 70% found once; its top ten account for over 7.5%. This receptor was obtained from a man aged 40-49 years in good health and CMV-seronegative. The chain recombines TRBV23-1 with TRBJ2-2, with 8 bases identical to TRBD1. TRBV23-1 is given ORF status, its function remaining uncertain. The material sequenced was PBMCs. The CDR3 DNA reads as TGCGCCAGCAGTCAATCGGGTCAGGGGGCCCTGGTTCTCCTGAACACCGGGGAGCTGTTTTTT. This encodes CASSQSGQGALVLLNTGELFF.